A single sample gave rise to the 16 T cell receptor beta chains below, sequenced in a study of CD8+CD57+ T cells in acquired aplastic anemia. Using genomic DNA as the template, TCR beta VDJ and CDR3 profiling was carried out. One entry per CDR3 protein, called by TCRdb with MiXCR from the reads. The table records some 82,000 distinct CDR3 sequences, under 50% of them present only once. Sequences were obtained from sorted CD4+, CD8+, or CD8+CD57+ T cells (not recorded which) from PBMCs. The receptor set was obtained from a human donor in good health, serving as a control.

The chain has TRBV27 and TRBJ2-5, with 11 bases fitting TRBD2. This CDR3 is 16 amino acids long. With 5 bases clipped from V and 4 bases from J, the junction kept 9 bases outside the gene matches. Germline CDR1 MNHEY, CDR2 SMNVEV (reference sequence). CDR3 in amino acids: CASSTNSGRGGETQYF. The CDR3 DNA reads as TGTGCCAGCAGTACTAATAGCGGGAGGGGGGGAGAGACCCAGTACTTC.

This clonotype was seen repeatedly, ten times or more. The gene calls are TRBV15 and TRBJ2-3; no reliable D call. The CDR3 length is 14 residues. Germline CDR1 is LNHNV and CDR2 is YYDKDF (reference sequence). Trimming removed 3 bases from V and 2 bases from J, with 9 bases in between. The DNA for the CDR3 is TGTGCCACCAGCAGTCCGGACCTCACAGATACGCAGTATTTT. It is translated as CATSSPDLTDTQYF.

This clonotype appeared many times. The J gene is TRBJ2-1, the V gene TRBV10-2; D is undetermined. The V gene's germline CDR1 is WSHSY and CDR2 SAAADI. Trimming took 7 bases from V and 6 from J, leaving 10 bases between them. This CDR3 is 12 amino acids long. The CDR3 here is CASTVGANEQFF. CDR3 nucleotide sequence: TGCGCCAGCACCGTAGGAGCCAATGAGCAGTTCTTC.

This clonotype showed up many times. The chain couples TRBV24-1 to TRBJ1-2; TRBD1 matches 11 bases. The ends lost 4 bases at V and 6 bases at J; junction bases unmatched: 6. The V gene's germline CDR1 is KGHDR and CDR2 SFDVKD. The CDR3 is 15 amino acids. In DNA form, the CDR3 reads TGTGCCACCAGTGACTCGGGACAGGGGGATGATGGCTACACCTTC. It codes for CATSDSGQGDDGYTF.

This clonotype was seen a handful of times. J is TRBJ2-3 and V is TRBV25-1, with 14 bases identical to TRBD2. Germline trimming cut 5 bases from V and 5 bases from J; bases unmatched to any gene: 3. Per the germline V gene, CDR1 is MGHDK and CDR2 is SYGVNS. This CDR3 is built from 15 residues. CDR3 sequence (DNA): TGTGCCAGCAGTTACGGGACTAGCGGGAGAGATACGCAGTATTTT. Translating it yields CASSYGTSGRDTQYF.

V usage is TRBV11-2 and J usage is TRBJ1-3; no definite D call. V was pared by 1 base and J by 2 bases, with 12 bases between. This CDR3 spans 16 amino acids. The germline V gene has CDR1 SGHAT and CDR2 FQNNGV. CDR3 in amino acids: CASSLGGGGTGNTIYF. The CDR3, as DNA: TGTGCCAGCAGCTTAGGAGGAGGTGGGACTGGAAACACCATATATTTT.

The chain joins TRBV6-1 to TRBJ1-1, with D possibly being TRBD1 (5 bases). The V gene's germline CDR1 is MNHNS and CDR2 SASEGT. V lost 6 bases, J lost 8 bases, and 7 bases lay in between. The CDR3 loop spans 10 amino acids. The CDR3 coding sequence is TGTGCCAGCAGGCGGGGGGAAGCTTTCTTT. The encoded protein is CASRRGEAFF.

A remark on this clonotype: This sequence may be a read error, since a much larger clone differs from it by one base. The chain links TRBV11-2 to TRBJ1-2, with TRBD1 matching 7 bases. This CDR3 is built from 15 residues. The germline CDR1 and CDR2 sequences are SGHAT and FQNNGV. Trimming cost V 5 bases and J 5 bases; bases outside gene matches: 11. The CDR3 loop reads CASSPLDPGGYGYTF. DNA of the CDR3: TGTGCCAGCAGCCCCCTTGATCCAGGGGGGTATGGCTACACCTTC.

CDR3 loop: CASSATGTGDDGYTF. Written as DNA, the CDR3 is TGTGCCAGCAGCGCCACTGGGACAGGGGATGATGGCTACACCTTC. J is TRBJ1-2 and V is TRBV9; 10 bases agree with TRBD1. The length of the CDR3 is 15 residues. V gave up 3 bases and J gave up 6 bases; unmatched junction bases: 8. The germline V gene has CDR1 SGDLS and CDR2 YYNGEE.

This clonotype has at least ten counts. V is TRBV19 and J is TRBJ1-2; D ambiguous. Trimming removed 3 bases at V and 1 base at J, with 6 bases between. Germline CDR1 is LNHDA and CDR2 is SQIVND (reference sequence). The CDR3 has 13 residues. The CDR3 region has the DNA TGTGCCAGTAGTATGTGGGATAACTATGGCTACACCTTC. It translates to CASSMWDNYGYTF. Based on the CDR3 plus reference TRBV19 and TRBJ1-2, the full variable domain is DGGITQSPKYLFRKEGQNVTLSCEQNLNHDAMYWYRQDPGQGLRLIYYSQIVNDFQKGDIAEGYSVSREKKESFPLTVTSAQKNPTAFYLCASSMWDNYGYTFGSGTRLTVV.

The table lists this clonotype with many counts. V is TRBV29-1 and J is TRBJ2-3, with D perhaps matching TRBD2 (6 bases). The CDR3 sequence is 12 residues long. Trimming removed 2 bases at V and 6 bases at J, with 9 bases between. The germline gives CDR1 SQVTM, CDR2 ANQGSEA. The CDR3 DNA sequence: TGCAGCGTTGAACCCGGAGGGGATACGCAGTATTTT. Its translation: CSVEPGGDTQYF.

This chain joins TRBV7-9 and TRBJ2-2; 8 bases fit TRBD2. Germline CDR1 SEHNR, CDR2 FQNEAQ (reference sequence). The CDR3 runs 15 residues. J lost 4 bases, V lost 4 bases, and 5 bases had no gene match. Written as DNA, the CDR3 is TGTGCCAGCAGCTACCCGGCGGGGGGCACCGGGGAGCTGTTTTTT. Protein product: CASSYPAGGTGELFF. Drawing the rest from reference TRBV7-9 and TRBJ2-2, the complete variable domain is DTGVSQNPRHKITKRGQNVTFRCDPISEHNRLYWYRQTLGQGPEFLTYFQNEAQLEKSRLLSDRFSAERPKGSFSTLEIQRTEQGDSAMYLCASSYPAGGTGELFFGEGSRLTVL.

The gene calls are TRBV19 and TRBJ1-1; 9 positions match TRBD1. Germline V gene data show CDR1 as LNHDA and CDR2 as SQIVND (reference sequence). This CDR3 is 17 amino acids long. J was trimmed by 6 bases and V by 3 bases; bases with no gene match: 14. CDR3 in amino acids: CASSIWTGTGLLSEAFF. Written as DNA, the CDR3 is TGTGCCAGTAGTATCTGGACCGGGACAGGGTTATTATCTGAAGCTTTCTTT.

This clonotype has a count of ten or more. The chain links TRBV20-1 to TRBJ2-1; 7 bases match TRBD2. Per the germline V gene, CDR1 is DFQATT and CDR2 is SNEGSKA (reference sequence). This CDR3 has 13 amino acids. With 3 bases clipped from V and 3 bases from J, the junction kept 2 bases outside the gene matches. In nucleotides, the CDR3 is TGCAGTGCTAGCCAGCGGGACTACAATGAGCAGTTCTTC. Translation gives CSASQRDYNEQFF.

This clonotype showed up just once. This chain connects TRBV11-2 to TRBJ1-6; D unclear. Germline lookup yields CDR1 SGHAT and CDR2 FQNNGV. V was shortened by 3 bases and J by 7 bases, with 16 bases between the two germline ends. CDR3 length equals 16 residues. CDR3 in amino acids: CASSLRPRESNSPLHF. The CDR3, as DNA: TGTGCCAGCAGCTTGAGACCAAGGGAGTCCAATTCACCCCTCCACTTT.

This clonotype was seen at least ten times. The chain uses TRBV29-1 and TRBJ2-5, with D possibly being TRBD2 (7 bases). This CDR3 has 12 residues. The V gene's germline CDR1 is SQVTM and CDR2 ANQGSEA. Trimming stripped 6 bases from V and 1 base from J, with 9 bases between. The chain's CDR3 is CSVRGGQETQYF. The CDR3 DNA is TGCAGCGTAAGGGGGGGCCAAGAGACCCAGTACTTC.